The rows below give T cell receptor beta chains drawn from one sample of a study of blood T cell repertoires in COVID-19. Here immunoSEQ multiplex PCR was the method, and the copy in TCRdb shows in-frame clones only, minus some. This sample has over 60,000 clones, with under 90% found just once. Sequenced sample: peripheral blood. The source is a man in his 70s with active or convalescent COVID-19. CDR3s include the opening cysteine and the closing phenylalanine or tryptophan. D genes are given only for firm matches. Size tells how often a clone was seen (once, few, many) or the class of an expanded clone, and some rows leave it out.

v_gene: TRBV19; d_gene: -; j_gene: TRBJ1-1; abundance: -; CDR3aa: CASFGGDTEAFF; CDR3nt: TGTGCTAGTTTTGGGGGGGACACTGAAGCTTTCTTT
v_gene: TRBV27; d_gene: -; j_gene: TRBJ1-6; abundance: -; CDR3aa: CASSFGPGGNSPLHF; CDR3nt: -
v_gene: TRBV5-1; d_gene: TRBD2; j_gene: TRBJ2-3; abundance: -; CDR3aa: CASSLRVGRSTDTQYF; CDR3nt: TGCGCCAGCAGCTTGCGAGTCGGGAGGTCCACAGATACGCAGTATTTT
v_gene: TRBV3-1/TRBV3-2; d_gene: TRBD1; j_gene: TRBJ1-4; abundance: -; CDR3aa: CASRRGLQGGEKLFF; CDR3nt: TGTGCCAGCAGACGAGGGCTACAGGGGGGAGAAAAACTGTTTTTT
v_gene: TRBV6-5; d_gene: TRBD2; j_gene: TRBJ2-7; abundance: -; CDR3aa: CASRGASGFYEQYF; CDR3nt: TGTGCCAGCAGGGGGGCTAGCGGGTTCTACGAGCAGTACTTC
v_gene: TRBV6-5; d_gene: TRBD1; j_gene: TRBJ1-1; abundance: -; CDR3aa: CASIPGTANTEAFF; CDR3nt: TGTGCCAGCATCCCAGGGACAGCGAACACTGAAGCTTTCTTT
v_gene: TRBV9; d_gene: -; j_gene: TRBJ1-3; abundance: -; CDR3aa: CASSVDLAAGNTIYF; CDR3nt: TGTGCCAGCAGCGTAGACTTAGCGGCTGGAAACACCATATATTTT
v_gene: TRBV7-7; d_gene: TRBD1; j_gene: TRBJ2-1; abundance: -; CDR3aa: CASSPDRGGGNEQFF; CDR3nt: TGTGCTAGCAGCCCGGACAGGGGAGGGGGAAATGAGCAGTTCTTC
v_gene: TRBV4-1; d_gene: -; j_gene: TRBJ1-3; abundance: -; CDR3aa: CASSQVGQSGNTIYF; CDR3nt: TGCGCCAGCAGCCAAGTAGGACAGTCTGGAAACACCATATATTTT
v_gene: TRBV28; d_gene: -; j_gene: TRBJ1-5; abundance: -; CDR3aa: CASSPSNQPQHF; CDR3nt: TGTGCCAGCAGTCCAAGCAATCAGCCCCAGCATTTT
v_gene: TRBV16; d_gene: -; j_gene: TRBJ2-2; abundance: -; CDR3aa: CASSQRFSNTGELFF; CDR3nt: TGTGCCAGCAGCCAACGTTTCTCGAACACCGGGGAGCTGTTTTTT
v_gene: TRBV4-1; d_gene: -; j_gene: TRBJ2-3; abundance: few; CDR3aa: CASSQGTAWTDTQYF; CDR3nt: TGCGCCAGCAGCCAAGGGACAGCCTGGACAGATACGCAGTATTTT
v_gene: TRBV6-2/TRBV6-3; d_gene: TRBD1; j_gene: TRBJ1-1; abundance: few; CDR3aa: CASSWTGRGTEAFF; CDR3nt: TGTGCCAGCAGTTGGACAGGACGGGGCACTGAAGCTTTCTTT
v_gene: TRBV5-4; d_gene: TRBD1; j_gene: TRBJ1-1; abundance: -; CDR3aa: CASSYLTGGRTEAFF; CDR3nt: TGTGCCAGCAGCTACCTTACAGGGGGCCGGACTGAAGCTTTCTTT
v_gene: TRBV6-5; d_gene: -; j_gene: TRBJ2-7; abundance: -; CDR3aa: CASRDTYEQYF; CDR3nt: TGTGCCAGCCGGGACACCTACGAGCAGTACTTC
v_gene: TRBV12-3/TRBV12-4; d_gene: -; j_gene: TRBJ1-5; abundance: -; CDR3aa: CASRRTANQPQHF; CDR3nt: TGTGCCAGCAGGCGGACAGCTAATCAGCCCCAGCATTTT
v_gene: TRBV5-1; d_gene: -; j_gene: TRBJ2-1; abundance: -; CDR3aa: CASSLGPGNNEQFF; CDR3nt: TGCGCCAGCAGCCTGGGCCCAGGCAACAATGAGCAGTTCTTC
v_gene: TRBV5-1; d_gene: TRBD2; j_gene: TRBJ2-3; abundance: -; CDR3aa: CASSYSGRLTDTQYF; CDR3nt: TGCGCCAGCAGCTATAGCGGGAGACTTACAGATACGCAGTATTTT
v_gene: TRBV5-1; d_gene: TRBD1; j_gene: TRBJ1-4; abundance: -; CDR3aa: CASSLTGDDEKLFF; CDR3nt: TGCGCCAGCAGCTTGACAGGGGACGATGAAAAACTGTTTTTT
v_gene: TRBV23-1; d_gene: -; j_gene: TRBJ1-6; abundance: -; CDR3aa: CASSPLRSPLHF; CDR3nt: TGCGCCAGCAGTCCTCTGAGGTCACCCCTCCACTTT
v_gene: TRBV10-3; d_gene: -; j_gene: TRBJ2-1; abundance: -; CDR3aa: CAISRASASSYNEQFF; CDR3nt: TGTGCCATCAGTCGGGCTAGCGCTAGCTCCTACAATGAGCAGTTCTTC
v_gene: TRBV28; d_gene: -; j_gene: TRBJ1-1; abundance: -; CDR3aa: CASRPGHRNTEAFF; CDR3nt: TGTGCCAGTCGGCCGGGACACAGGAACACTGAAGCTTTCTTT
v_gene: TRBV9; d_gene: -; j_gene: TRBJ1-1; abundance: few; CDR3aa: CASSRGGSAGTEAFF; CDR3nt: TGTGCCAGCAGCAGAGGGGGATCGGCCGGCACTGAAGCTTTCTTT
v_gene: TRBV4-1; d_gene: -; j_gene: TRBJ1-1; abundance: -; CDR3aa: CASSQVRNTEAFF; CDR3nt: TGCGCCAGCAGCCAAGTTAGGAACACTGAAGCTTTCTTT
v_gene: TRBV6-5; d_gene: -; j_gene: TRBJ1-5; abundance: -; CDR3aa: CASIAGGPGYLHF; CDR3nt: TGTGCCAGCATAGCGGGGGGCCCCGGATATTTGCATTTT
v_gene: TRBV29-1; d_gene: TRBD1; j_gene: TRBJ1-2; abundance: once; CDR3aa: CSVLDRGLGGYTF; CDR3nt: TGCAGCGTTCTGGACAGGGGACTCGGGGGCTACACCTTC
v_gene: TRBV7-9; d_gene: -; j_gene: TRBJ2-7; abundance: -; CDR3aa: CASSAGSYEQYF; CDR3nt: TGTGCCAGCAGCGCGGGATCCTACGAGCAGTACTTC
v_gene: TRBV4-1; d_gene: TRBD2; j_gene: TRBJ2-5; abundance: -; CDR3aa: CASSQDPLAQETQYF; CDR3nt: TGCGCCAGCAGCCAAGATCCACTAGCGCAGGAGACCCAGTACTTC
v_gene: TRBV11-2; d_gene: TRBD2; j_gene: TRBJ2-1; abundance: -; CDR3aa: CASSLTSGMNEQFF; CDR3nt: TGTGCCAGCAGCTTAACTAGCGGGATGAATGAGCAGTTCTTC
v_gene: TRBV27; d_gene: -; j_gene: TRBJ2-7; abundance: -; CDR3aa: CASSPKTEYEQYF; CDR3nt: TGTGCCAGCAGTCCTAAAACAGAATACGAGCAGTACTTC
v_gene: TRBV6-1; d_gene: TRBD1; j_gene: TRBJ1-4; abundance: -; CDR3aa: CASSEALGQGNEKLFF; CDR3nt: TGTGCCAGCAGTGAAGCATTGGGACAGGGTAATGAAAAACTGTTTTTT
v_gene: TRBV4-1; d_gene: -; j_gene: TRBJ1-4; abundance: -; CDR3aa: CASSQGWATNEKLFF; CDR3nt: TGCGCCAGCAGCCAAGGTTGGGCAACGAATGAAAAACTGTTTTTT
v_gene: TRBV4-1; d_gene: -; j_gene: TRBJ1-6; abundance: -; CDR3aa: CASSQGDRIYNSPLHF; CDR3nt: TGCGCCAGCAGCCAAGGAGACAGGATCTATAATTCACCCCTCCACTTT
v_gene: TRBV19; d_gene: -; j_gene: TRBJ1-2; abundance: few; CDR3aa: CASSIVVETAGGYTF; CDR3nt: TGTGCCAGTAGTATAGTAGTGGAGACAGCGGGAGGCTACACCTTC
v_gene: TRBV7-9; d_gene: -; j_gene: TRBJ1-5; abundance: -; CDR3aa: CASSLTDQPQHF; CDR3nt: TGTGCCAGCAGCCTAACAGATCAGCCCCAGCATTTT
v_gene: TRBV12-3/TRBV12-4; d_gene: -; j_gene: TRBJ1-1; abundance: -; CDR3aa: CASSFGGRLEAFF; CDR3nt: TGTGCCAGCAGTTTCGGGGGGCGTCTTGAAGCTTTCTTT
v_gene: TRBV7-2; d_gene: -; j_gene: TRBJ2-2; abundance: -; CDR3aa: CASSQRRGTGELFF; CDR3nt: TGTGCCAGCAGCCAACGTAGGGGCACCGGGGAGCTGTTTTTT
v_gene: TRBV4-3; d_gene: TRBD1; j_gene: TRBJ2-3; abundance: -; CDR3aa: CASSRRTGVDTDTQYF; CDR3nt: TGCGCCAGCAGCCGGAGGACAGGGGTGGACACAGATACGCAGTATTTT
v_gene: TRBV11-2; d_gene: -; j_gene: TRBJ1-1; abundance: -; CDR3aa: CASSTHVGVAFF; CDR3nt: TGTGCCAGCAGCACCCACGTGGGCGTTGCTTTCTTT
v_gene: TRBV6-1; d_gene: -; j_gene: TRBJ1-1; abundance: -; CDR3aa: CASSEVQYTEAFF; CDR3nt: TGTGCCAGCAGTGAGGTCCAGTACACTGAAGCTTTCTTT
v_gene: TRBV7-2; d_gene: -; j_gene: TRBJ1-1; abundance: -; CDR3aa: CASSFAGELTEAFF; CDR3nt: TGTGCCAGCAGCTTTGCAGGGGAATTAACTGAAGCTTTCTTT
v_gene: TRBV30; d_gene: TRBD1; j_gene: TRBJ1-6; abundance: -; CDR3aa: CAWSVSGTGREPSPLHF; CDR3nt: TGTGCCTGGAGTGTCTCAGGGACAGGAAGAGAACCTTCACCCCTCCACTTT
v_gene: TRBV9; d_gene: TRBD2; j_gene: TRBJ2-5; abundance: once; CDR3aa: CASSVSGEETQYF; CDR3nt: TGTGCCAGCAGCGTTAGCGGGGAAGAGACCCAGTACTTC
v_gene: TRBV3-1/TRBV3-2; d_gene: -; j_gene: TRBJ2-7; abundance: -; CDR3aa: CASSQGILHEQYF; CDR3nt: TGTGCCAGCAGCCAAGGTATTCTACACGAGCAGTACTTC
v_gene: TRBV7-9; d_gene: -; j_gene: TRBJ2-7; abundance: -; CDR3aa: CAALMEDEQYF; CDR3nt: TGTGCCGCCTTAATGGAGGACGAGCAGTACTTC
v_gene: TRBV15; d_gene: TRBD1; j_gene: TRBJ2-2; abundance: -; CDR3aa: CATSMDRLNTGELFF; CDR3nt: TGTGCCACCAGCATGGACAGGTTGAACACCGGGGAGCTGTTTTTT
v_gene: TRBV15; d_gene: -; j_gene: TRBJ1-4; abundance: -; CDR3aa: CATSTPKGSKELFF; CDR3nt: TGTGCCACCAGCACACCGAAGGGGTCCAAGGAACTGTTTTTT